The present entry profiles one T cell receptor (beta chain) with its context. The antigen is undetermined. This record belongs to a study of T cell responses to AZD1222 COVID-19 vaccine. Overall study results and limits: Scientists sampled the repertoires only once the peak T cell response had passed.

Germline V gene data show CDR1 as LNHDA and CDR2 as SQIVND (reference sequence). Trimming took off 7 bases at V and 1 base at J, with 13 bases between the two ends. The CDR3 length is 14 residues. Profiling relied on immunoSEQ multiplex PCR, and the TCRdb table lists in-frame clones only, not all of them. The sample records about 110,000 clones, roughly four fifths being singletons. The sequences come from peripheral blood, collected on day 0 of AZD1222 vaccination. This clonotype originated in an adult in good health. V and J are TRBV19 and TRBJ1-1; TRBD1 is a possible D gene (6 bases). The CDR3 nucleotides read TGTGCCAGTACTTCTATGACAGGGAACACTGAAGCTTTCTTT. Translating it yields CASTSMTGNTEAFF. The variable domain in full, completed from reference TRBV19 and TRBJ1-1, reads DGGITQSPKYLFRKEGQNVTLSCEQNLNHDAMYWYRQDPGQGLRLIYYSQIVNDFQKGDIAEGYSVSREKKESFPLTVTSAQKNPTAFYLCASTSMTGNTEAFFGQGTRLTVV.